The clone carrying this TCR beta chain has more than one count but fewer than ten. The CDR3 loop spans 16 amino acids. The ends were cut back, 4 bases at V and 5 bases at J, with 20 bases in the middle. Germline loops: CDR1 SGHTA, CDR2 FQGNSA. The data belong to a study of early T cells in non-severe SARS-CoV-2 infection. TCRdb reprocessed the 5' RACE reads via MiXCR and lists one record per CDR3 protein. The table shows around 40,000 distinct CDR3 sequences, with about 6% occurring only once. The J gene is TRBJ2-5, the V gene TRBV7-2; a possible D gene is TRBD1 (6 bases). This clonotype was obtained from an adult who was a healthcare worker with PCR-confirmed SARS-CoV-2 infection or an uninfected control (not recorded which). The sequenced material came from whole blood. CDR3 region: CASSSGDIGRLETQYF. CDR3 nucleotide sequence: TGTGCCAGCAGCTCAGGGGATATCGGAAGGCTGGAGACCCAGTACTTC.